These 7 T cell receptor beta chains were all obtained from the same sample, sequenced in a study of cytomegalovirus exposure and HLA in healthy donors. Primers: 60 Vbeta forward and 13 Jbeta reverse. Using immunoSEQ multiplex PCR, the repertoire was profiled, and TCRdb retains in-frame clones only, with some absent. This sample has 220,000 or so clones, with 75% to 90% found just once. The sequenced material came from PBMCs. All receptors come from a woman aged 40 to 50 in good health and CMV-seronegative.

The chain has TRBV30 and TRBJ1-5, with D possibly TRBD1 on 6 matching bases. This CDR3 is built from 16 residues. V was shortened by 0 bases and J by 2 bases, with 14 bases between the two germline ends. Germline-derived CDR1 and CDR2 are GTSNPN and SVGIG (reference sequence). The DNA for the CDR3 is TGTGCCTGGAGTGTAAGGGGGAGGGGAGGCAATCAGCCCCAGCATTTT. Translation: CAWSVRGRGGNQPQHF.

The CDR3 spells CASSSTTGLLGNTIYF. DNA of the CDR3: TGTGCCAGCAGCTCAACGACAGGGCTGCTCGGAAACACCATATATTTT. This rearrangement joins TRBV5-6 to TRBJ1-3; 7 bases match TRBD1. V dropped 3 bases and J dropped 4; count of bases not matched to a gene: 10. The CDR3 covers 16 residues. Germline V gene lookup returns CDR1 SGHDT and CDR2 YYEEEE.

V gene TRBV7-8 combines with J gene TRBJ2-7, with 12 bases lining up with TRBD2. Germline V gene sequence: CDR1 SGHVS, CDR2 FQNEAQ. After removal of 5 bases from V and 0 bases from J, the junction contained 5 bases not matched to a gene. This CDR3 spans 16 amino acids. This CDR3 reads CASSKRTSGNSYEQYF. The CDR3, as DNA: TGTGCCAGCAGCAAACGGACTAGCGGGAACTCCTACGAGCAGTACTTC.

The chain couples TRBV5-5 to TRBJ2-7, with D maybe TRBD1 (6 bases). The germline CDR1 and CDR2 sequences are SGHKS and YYEKEE (reference sequence). The V gene lost 4 bases and the J gene lost 3 bases, with 14 bases spanning the gap. CDR3 length equals 14 residues. In DNA form, the CDR3 reads TGTGCCAGCAGCCAAGAAGGACAGCGCTACGAGCAGTACTTC. Protein: CASSQEGQRYEQYF.

This clone was recorded once. CDR3: CASSPGGQGPYEQYF. The CDR3 region has the DNA TGTGCCAGCTCACCAGGAGGACAGGGACCGTACGAGCAGTACTTC. This chain links TRBV18 with TRBJ2-5; 8 positions agree with TRBD1. The J call may not be correct, given that the DNA end is closer to TRBJ2-7. CDR1 and CDR2 (germline): KGHSH, LQKENI. The CDR3 sequence is 15 residues long.

The rearrangement uses TRBV28 and TRBJ1-4; 8 bases match TRBD1. Germline CDR1 MDHEN, CDR2 SYDVKM. The V segment lost 0 bases and the J segment 0 bases; nucleotides outside the gene matches: 3. The CDR3 covers 17 residues. This chain's CDR3 is CASSLWEQGATNEKLFF. The CDR3 DNA is TGTGCCAGCAGTTTATGGGAACAGGGGGCAACTAATGAAAAACTGTTTTTT.

The V gene is TRBV29-1, the J gene TRBJ2-1; 7 bases fit TRBD1. The length of the CDR3 is 15 residues. The ends lost 7 bases at V and 0 bases at J; junction bases unmatched: 9. Germline CDR1 and CDR2: SQVTM and ANQGSEA. The CDR3 reads CSAEGAWSSYNEQFF. In DNA form, the CDR3 reads TGCAGCGCCGAGGGGGCCTGGAGCTCCTACAATGAGCAGTTCTTC.